This section outlines one T cell receptor (beta chain) sequence together with its context. The antigen is undetermined. The sample comes from a study of cytomegalovirus exposure and HLA in healthy donors. Whole-study findings and limits: The majority of TCR sequences were rare, yet some public TCRs appeared in many donors. Follow-up analysis seemed to connect common viral pathogens with several of the most significant clusters identified. Owing to their indistinguishability, certain V segments, notably TRBV6-2 and TRBV6-3, were excluded. According to the study, 180 or so TCR beta chains were cytomegalovirus-associated.

This CDR3 spans 14 amino acids. V was trimmed by 1 base and J by 7 bases, leaving 13 bases between them. CDR1 and CDR2 from the germline V gene are MGHRA and YSYEKL. Both 60 Vbeta primers and 13 Jbeta primers went into the PCR. The repertoire was sequenced with immunoSEQ multiplex PCR; TCRdb's copy has only in-frame clones and lacks some. In the table there are roughly 150,000 clones, approximately 72% of which are singletons. This rearrangement joins TRBV4-1 to TRBJ2-5; maybe TRBD1 (5 bases). The sequencing input was PBMCs. The source is a female donor in good health and CMV-seronegative. The CDR3 protein is CASSQVAGSVTQYF. The CDR3 bases are TGCGCCAGCAGCCAAGTTGCAGGGTCGGTGACCCAGTACTTC.